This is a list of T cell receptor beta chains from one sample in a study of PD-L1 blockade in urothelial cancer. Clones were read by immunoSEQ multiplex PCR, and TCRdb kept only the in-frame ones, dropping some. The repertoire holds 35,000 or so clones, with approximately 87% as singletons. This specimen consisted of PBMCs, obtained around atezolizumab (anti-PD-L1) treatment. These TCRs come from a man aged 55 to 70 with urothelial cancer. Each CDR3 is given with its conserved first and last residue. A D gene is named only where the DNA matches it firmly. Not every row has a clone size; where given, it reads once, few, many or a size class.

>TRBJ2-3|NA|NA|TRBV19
CASSIARTMADTQYF
TGTGCCAGTAGTATTGCCCGCACTATGGCGGATACGCAGTATTTT
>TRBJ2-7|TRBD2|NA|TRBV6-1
CASSERIPSGFYEQYF
TGTGCCAGCAGTGAAAGAATCCCTAGCGGGTTCTACGAGCAGTACTTC
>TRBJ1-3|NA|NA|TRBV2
CASSERTALWDTIYF
TGTGCCAGCAGTGAACGGACAGCGCTGTGGGACACCATATATTTT
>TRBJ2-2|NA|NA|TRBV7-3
CASTFNRVNTGELFF
TGTGCCAGCACCTTTAACCGGGTGAACACCGGGGAGCTGTTTTTT
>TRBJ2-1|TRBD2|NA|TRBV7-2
CASSLLAGGSYNEQFF
TGTGCCAGCAGCCTGCTAGCGGGAGGCTCCTACAATGAGCAGTTCTTC
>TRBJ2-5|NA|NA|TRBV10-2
CASSAKETQYF
TGCGCCAGCAGTGCCAAAGAGACCCAGTACTTC
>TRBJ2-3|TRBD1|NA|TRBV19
CASSIGTGGTDTQYF
TGTGCCAGTAGTATAGGGACAGGGGGCACAGATACGCAGTATTTT
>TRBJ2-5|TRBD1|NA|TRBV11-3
CASSLTGAETQYF
TGTGCCAGCAGCCTGACAGGGGCCGAGACCCAGTACTTC
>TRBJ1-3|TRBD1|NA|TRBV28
CASSLSTGGNTIYF
TGTGCCAGCAGTTTATCGACAGGGGGGAACACCATATATTTT
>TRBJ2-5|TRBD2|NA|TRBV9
CASSPFSSGQETQYF
TGTGCCAGCAGCCCCTTTTCTAGCGGACAAGAGACCCAGTACTTC
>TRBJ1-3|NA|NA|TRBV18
CASSLDRGNTIYF
TGTGCCAGCTCACTCGACAGGGGAAACACCATATATTTT
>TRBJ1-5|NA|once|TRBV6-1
CASSEKRQPREPQHF
TGTGCCAGCAGTGAAAAGAGACAGCCTCGGGAGCCCCAGCATTTT
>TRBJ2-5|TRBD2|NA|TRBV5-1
CASSPGGALGTQYF
TGCGCCAGCAGCCCCGGGGGGGCCTTGGGGACCCAGTACTTC